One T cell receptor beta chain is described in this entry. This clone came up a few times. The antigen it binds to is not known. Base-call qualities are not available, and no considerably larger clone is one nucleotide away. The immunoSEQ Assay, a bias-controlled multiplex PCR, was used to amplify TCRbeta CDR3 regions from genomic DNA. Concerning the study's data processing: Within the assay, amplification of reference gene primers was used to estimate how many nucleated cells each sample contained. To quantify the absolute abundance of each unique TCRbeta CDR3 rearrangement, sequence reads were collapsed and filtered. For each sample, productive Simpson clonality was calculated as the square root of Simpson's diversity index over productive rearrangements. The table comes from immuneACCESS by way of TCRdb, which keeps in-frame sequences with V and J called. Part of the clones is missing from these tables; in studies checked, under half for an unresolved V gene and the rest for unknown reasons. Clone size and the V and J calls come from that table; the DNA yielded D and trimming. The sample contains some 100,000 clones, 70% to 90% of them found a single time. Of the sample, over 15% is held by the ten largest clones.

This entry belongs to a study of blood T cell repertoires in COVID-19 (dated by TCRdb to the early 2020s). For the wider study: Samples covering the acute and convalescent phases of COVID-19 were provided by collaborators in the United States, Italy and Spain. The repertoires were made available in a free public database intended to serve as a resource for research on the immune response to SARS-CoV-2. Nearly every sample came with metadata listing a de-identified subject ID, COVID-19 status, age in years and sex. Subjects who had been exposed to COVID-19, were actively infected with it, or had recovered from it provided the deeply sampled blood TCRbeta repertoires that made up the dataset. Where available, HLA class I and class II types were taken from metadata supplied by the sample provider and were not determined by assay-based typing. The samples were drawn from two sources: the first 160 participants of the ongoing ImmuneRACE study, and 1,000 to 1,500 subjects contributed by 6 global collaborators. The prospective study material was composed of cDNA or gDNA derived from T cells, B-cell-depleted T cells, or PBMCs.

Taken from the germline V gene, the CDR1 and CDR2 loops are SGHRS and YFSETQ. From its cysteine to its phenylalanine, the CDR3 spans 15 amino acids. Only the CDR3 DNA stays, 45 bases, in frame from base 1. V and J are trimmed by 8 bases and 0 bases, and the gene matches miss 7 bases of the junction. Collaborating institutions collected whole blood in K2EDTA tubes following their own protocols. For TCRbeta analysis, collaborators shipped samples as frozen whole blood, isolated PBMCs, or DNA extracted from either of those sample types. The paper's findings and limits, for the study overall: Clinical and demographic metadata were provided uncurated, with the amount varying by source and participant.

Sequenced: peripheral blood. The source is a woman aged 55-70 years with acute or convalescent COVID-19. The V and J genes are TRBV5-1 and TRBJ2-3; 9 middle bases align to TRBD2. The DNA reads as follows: TGCGCCAGGAAGGTAGCGGGAGTCAGCACAGATACGCAGTATTTT. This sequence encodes CARKVAGVSTDTQYF.